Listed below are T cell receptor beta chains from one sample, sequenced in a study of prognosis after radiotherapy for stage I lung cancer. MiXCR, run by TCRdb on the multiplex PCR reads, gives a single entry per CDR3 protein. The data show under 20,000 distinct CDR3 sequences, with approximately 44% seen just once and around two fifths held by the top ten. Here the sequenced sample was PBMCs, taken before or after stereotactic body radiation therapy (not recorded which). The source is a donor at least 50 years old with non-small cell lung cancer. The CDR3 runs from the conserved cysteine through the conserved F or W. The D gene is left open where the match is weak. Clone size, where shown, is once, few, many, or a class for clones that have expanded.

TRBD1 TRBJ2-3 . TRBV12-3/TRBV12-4 CSSSSGQVATDTQYF TGTTCCAGCAGTTCCGGACAGGTGGCAACAGATACGCAGTATTTT
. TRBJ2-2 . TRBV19 CASSIQVVGNTGELFF TGTGCCAGTAGTATCCAAGTTGTAGGAAACACCGGGGAGCTGTTTTTT
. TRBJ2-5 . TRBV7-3 CASRSRGEETQYF TGTGCCAGCAGGAGTCGTGGCGAAGAGACCCAGTACTTC
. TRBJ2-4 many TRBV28 CASSSRRQGGIAKNIQYF TGTGCCAGCAGTTCCCGAAGACAGGGCGGGATAGCCAAAAACATTCAGTACTTC
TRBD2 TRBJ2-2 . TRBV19 CASSTRGRLAGVTGELFF TGTGCCAGTAGTACCCGCGGCAGACTAGCGGGAGTGACCGGGGAGCTGTTTTTT
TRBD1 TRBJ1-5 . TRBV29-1 CSVCQGALQPQHF TGCAGCGTTTGTCAGGGGGCCCTGCAGCCCCAGCATTTT
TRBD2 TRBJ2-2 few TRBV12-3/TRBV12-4 CASSFVTSGRAGELFF TGTGCCAGCAGTTTCGTTACTAGCGGGAGGGCCGGGGAGCTGTTTTTT
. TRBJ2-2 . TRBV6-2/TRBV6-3 CANLGITGELFF TGTGCCAACCTGGGAATCACCGGGGAGCTGTTTTTT
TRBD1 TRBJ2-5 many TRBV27 CASSAYSGTGVQYF TGTGCCAGCAGTGCTTACTCCGGGACAGGGGTTCAGTACTTC
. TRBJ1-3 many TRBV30 CAWGHPGGSKGNTIYF TGTGCCTGGGGCCACCCCGGTGGTAGTAAGGGAAACACCATATATTTT
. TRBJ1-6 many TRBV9 CASSVKGNNSPLHF TGTGCCAGCAGCGTAAAAGGGAATAATTCACCCCTCCACTTT
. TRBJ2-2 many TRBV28 CASKRQLNTGELFF TGTGCCAGCAAAAGACAGCTGAACACCGGGGAGCTGTTTTTT
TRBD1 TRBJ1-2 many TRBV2 CASSKTGDLGGYTF TGTGCCAGCAGCAAAACAGGGGACTTGGGGGGCTACACCTTC
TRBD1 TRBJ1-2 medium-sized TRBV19 CASSSTGGNYGYTF TGTGCCAGTAGTTCGACAGGGGGCAACTATGGCTACACCTTC
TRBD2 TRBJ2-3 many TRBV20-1 CSARDYAGGFTDTQYF TGCAGTGCTAGAGATTACGCGGGAGGGTTCACAGATACGCAGTATTTT
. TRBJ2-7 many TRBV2 CASSEGSPPAYEQYF TGTGCCAGCAGTGAAGGTAGCCCCCCCGCCTACGAGCAGTACTTC
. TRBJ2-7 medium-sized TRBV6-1 CASSQADSYEQYF TGTGCCAGCAGTCAGGCAGACTCCTACGAGCAGTACTTC
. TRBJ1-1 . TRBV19 CAIGNREAEAFF TGTGCCATCGGAAACAGGGAAGCTGAAGCTTTCTTT
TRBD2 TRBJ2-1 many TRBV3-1 CASSQARGSSYNEQFF TGTGCCAGCAGCCAGGCGCGCGGGAGCTCCTACAATGAGCAGTTCTTC
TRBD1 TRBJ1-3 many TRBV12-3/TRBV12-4 CASNPGQGANTIYF TGTGCCAGCAACCCTGGACAGGGGGCTAACACCATATATTTT
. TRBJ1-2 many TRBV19 CASSEGPFYGYTF TGTGCCAGTTCAGAAGGACCGTTCTATGGCTACACCTTC
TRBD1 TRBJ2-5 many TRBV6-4 CASSDDRVQETQYF TGTGCCAGCAGTGACGACAGGGTCCAAGAGACCCAGTACTTC
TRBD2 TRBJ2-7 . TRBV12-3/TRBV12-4 CASSLTSGSYEQYF TGTGCCAGCAGTCTGACTAGCGGTTCCTACGAGCAGTACTTC
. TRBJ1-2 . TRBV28 CSSTAGWANYGYTF TGTTCCAGCACCGCGGGTTGGGCTAACTATGGCTACACCTTC
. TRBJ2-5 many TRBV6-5 CASSYLAGRQETQYF TGTGCCAGCAGTTACTTGGCAGGGCGGCAAGAGACCCAGTACTTC
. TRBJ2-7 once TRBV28 CASILSGDRTYEQYF TGTGCCAGCATTTTATCCGGGGATAGGACCTATGAGCAGTACTTC